This T cell receptor beta chain was observed in a study of cytomegalovirus exposure and HLA in healthy donors. PCR used 60 Vbeta primers and 13 Jbeta primers. Assay used: immunoSEQ multiplex PCR; TCRdb lists only in-frame clones, some missing. Counted here are approximately 97,000 clones, approximately 85% occurring once; the ten biggest clones make up about 5.5%. Germline lookup yields CDR1 SEHNR and CDR2 FQNEAQ (reference sequence). The CDR3 has 14 amino acids. Trimming removed 8 bases from V and 7 bases from J; junction bases left unmatched: 10. Regarding the study as a whole: A later analysis reportedly found that, within productive TCRs, an Asian-associated ancestry cluster had fewer N-insertions than the mean observed across the approximately 700 donors.

With respect to this clone: The antigen remains undetermined.

The chain carries TRBV7-9 and TRBJ1-2; 10 bases match TRBD1. Specimen: PBMCs. The sequence came from a man aged 40-50 years in good health and CMV-seropositive. Here the CDR3 reads CASGGTGVYCGYTF. CDR3 nucleotide sequence: TGTGCCAGCGGCGGGACAGGGGTTTACTGTGGCTACACCTTC.